This T cell receptor (beta chain) comes out of a study of brain T cells in children with intractable seizures. Time point denoted: blood from clinic visit 5 months post-surgery; TSC patient then seizure free. The CDR3 is 16 residues long. J was trimmed by 4 bases and V by 5 bases; bases with no gene match: 12. CDR1 and CDR2 (germline): KGHSH, LQKENI. Profiling relied on immunoSEQ multiplex PCR, and the TCRdb table lists in-frame clones only, not all of them. The sample gives 340,000 or so clones, 93% of which show up once; about 6% is in the top ten. The TCR was taken from a boy younger than two with tuberous sclerosis and intractable seizures. This chain joins TRBV18 and TRBJ1-2; 8 bases match TRBD1. The specimen comprised peripheral blood, sampled approximately 5 months after surgery. CDR3 sequence (DNA): TGTGCCAGCTCATCTATACAGACAGGGGACGTCTATGGCTACACCTTC. Encoded protein: CASSSIQTGDVYGYTF.